This T cell receptor (beta chain) derives from a study of blood T cell repertoires in COVID-19. Study summary: Acute and convalescent COVID-19 samples came from the United States, Italy and Spain.

Using immunoSEQ multiplex PCR, the repertoire was profiled, and TCRdb retains in-frame clones only, with some absent. Altogether some 700,000 clones are present, approximately 90% being singletons, with the ten largest covering around 0.3%. Sample: peripheral blood. The receptor was derived from a woman between 18 and 29 years old with acute or convalescent COVID-19.

The CDR3 bases are TGTGCCAGCAGCCCACCGGGACTAGCGGGGTACACCGGGGAGCTGTTTTTT. Translating gives CASSPPGLAGYTGELFF. The rearrangement uses TRBV3-1 (or the pseudogene TRBV3-2) and TRBJ2-2; 13 bases fit TRBD2. This CDR3 region has 17 residues. The germline V gene has CDR1 LGHDT and CDR2 YNNKEL (reference sequence). J was trimmed by 3 bases and V by 4 bases; bases with no gene match: 5.